This T cell receptor (beta chain) derives from a study of cytomegalovirus exposure and HLA in healthy donors. Study-wide findings and caveats: Earlier findings revealed that most TCR beta V segments proved productive either about 87% or about 30% of the time. Compared with the approximately 680-donor mean, an Asian-associated ancestry cluster reportedly had fewer N-insertions, according to a later analysis. Within a later analysis, the majority of CMV-associated TCR beta chains appeared HLA-restricted.

To note about this clone: What it recognizes is unknown.

The CDR3 loop spans 15 amino acids. The germline V gene encodes CDR1 MDHEN and CDR2 SYDVKM. Trimming took 6 bases from V and 0 from J, leaving 14 bases between them. 60 Vbeta and 13 Jbeta primers were used in PCR. Generated by immunoSEQ multiplex PCR, the TCRdb table keeps only in-frame clones and is missing some. This table holds approximately 79,000 clones, over 75% found once. Regarding donors, all were healthy bone marrow donors. V gene TRBV28 combines with J gene TRBJ1-1, with no clear D. Material for sequencing was PBMCs. The sequence derives from a boy younger than 18 in good health and CMV-seronegative. This CDR3 is CASRSYKELNTEAFF. The CDR3 DNA reads TGTGCCAGCAGATCCTATAAGGAGTTGAACACTGAAGCTTTCTTT.